A selection of T cell receptor beta chains follows, all from one sample in a study of T cell repertoires in cytomegalovirus infection. TCRdb ran MiXCR on the reads and lists one entry per CDR3 protein. Among some 150,000 distinct CDR3 sequences listed, about 6.5% were seen once. Sequencing was carried out using PBMCs. Receptors were obtained from a human donor in good health (CMV status not recorded). Some clones in this sample may be carry-over from other donors' samples. Each CDR3 is given with its conserved first and last residue. The D gene is left open where the match is weak. Clone sizes are given selectively: once, few, many, or a class where the clone is expanded.

>TRBJ1-5|TRBD1|NA|TRBV27
TGTGCCAGCAGGAAACAGGGGGCAGGTCGCAATCAGCCCCAGCATTTT
CASRKQGAGRNQPQHF
>TRBJ2-2|NA|many|TRBV2
TGTGCCAGCAGTGGCACGGTATCGAACACCGGGGAGCTGTTTTTT
CASSGTVSNTGELFF
>TRBJ1-5|NA|few|TRBV24-1
TGTGCCACCAGGGTATCTCCCGCCCGGAATCAGCCCCAGCATTTT
CATRVSPARNQPQHF
>TRBJ1-2|NA|many|TRBV5-4
TGTGCCAGCAGCTTGGACGCAGGGACCTATGGCTACACCTTC
CASSLDAGTYGYTF
>TRBJ2-2|NA|few|TRBV11-2
TGTGCCAGCAGCTTTCAGGGTTATACCGGGGAGCTGTTTTTT
CASSFQGYTGELFF
>TRBJ2-2|TRBD1|many|TRBV10-3
TGTGCCATCAGTGATGGGACAGGGAACACCGGGGAGCTGTTTTTT
CAISDGTGNTGELFF
>TRBJ1-2|NA|many|TRBV18
TGTGCCAGCTCACCACCGGGCAGAGCTAACTATGGCTACACCTTC
CASSPPGRANYGYTF
>TRBJ2-5|TRBD1|many|TRBV7-2
TGTGCCAGCAGCTTGGACAGGGGGGAGACCCAGTACTTC
CASSLDRGETQYF
>TRBJ1-2|NA|many|TRBV7-2
TGTGCCAGCAGCCGTGTTACAGGGAACTATGGCTACACCTTC
CASSRVTGNYGYTF
>TRBJ2-3|NA|many|TRBV20-1
TGCAGTGCTTATCCGGGGGGCCGCCCAGATACGCAGTATTTT
CSAYPGGRPDTQYF
>TRBJ1-5|NA|NA|TRBV24-1
TGTGCCACCAGTGTGGGGGGGAATCAGCCCCAGCATTTT
CATSVGGNQPQHF
>TRBJ2-2|NA|few|TRBV5-4
TGTGCCAGCAGCTTGCGACGGGGGAACACCGGGGAGCTGTTTTTT
CASSLRRGNTGELFF
>TRBJ2-1|TRBD1|many|TRBV11-2
TGTGCCAGCAGCCGTACCATTGACAGGGCATATGAGCAGTTCTTC
CASSRTIDRAYEQFF
>TRBJ1-2|NA|NA|TRBV19
TGTGCCAGTAAGAAAGACTATGGCTACACCTTC
CASKKDYGYTF
>TRBJ1-1|NA|few|TRBV29-1
TGCAGCGCCCTCACGGGGCCGGGCACTGAAGCTTTCTTT
CSALTGPGTEAFF
>TRBJ1-1|TRBD1|few|TRBV27
TGTGCCAGCAGTCTCCCGACAGGGGGGGCTGAAGCTTTCTTT
CASSLPTGGAEAFF
>TRBJ2-1|TRBD2|many|TRBV7-2
TGTGCCAGCAGCTATCGGACTAGCGGGGGGGGCAATGAGCAGTTCTTC
CASSYRTSGGGNEQFF
>TRBJ2-2|TRBD1|few|TRBV7-3
TGTGCCAGCAGCTCTCCGGACAGGGCCGGGGAGCTGTTTTTT
CASSSPDRAGELFF
>TRBJ1-1|TRBD1|many|TRBV7-8
TGTGCCAGTCGACCTCGGACAGGGCTCTTGGGCACTGAAGCTTTCTTT
CASRPRTGLLGTEAFF
>TRBJ1-2|TRBD1|many|TRBV19
TGTGCCAGTAGTAGGAGGGACAGGGCTCTCGGCTACACCTTC
CASSRRDRALGYTF
>TRBJ2-5|NA|many|TRBV7-2
TGTGCCAGCAGCTTAGTAGGGGTTCAAGAGACCCAGTACTTC
CASSLVGVQETQYF
>TRBJ2-3|TRBD1|many|TRBV28
TGTGCCAGCAGTCCCCCGGGACAGGGGTTAACAGATACGCAGTATTTT
CASSPPGQGLTDTQYF
>TRBJ1-2|NA|many|TRBV20-1
TGCAGTGTGCTTCAAGACAGCTATACTGGCTACACCTTC
CSVLQDSYTGYTF
>TRBJ1-2|NA|few|TRBV15
TGTGCCACCAGCAGAGATTTGGGGAGGACCTATGGCTACACCTTC
CATSRDLGRTYGYTF
>TRBJ2-3|TRBD2|NA|TRBV2
TGTGCCAGCAAGCGGGGGGGCGATAGAACAGATACGCAGTATTTT
CASKRGGDRTDTQYF
>TRBJ2-1|NA|many|TRBV7-9
TGTGCCAGCAGCCCCGCGACTAGTCCTAATGAGCAGTTCTTC
CASSPATSPNEQFF
>TRBJ2-5|NA|many|TRBV6-2/TRBV6-3
TGTGCCAGCAGTCCCCTTAGACAGCAAGAGACCCAGTACTTC
CASSPLRQQETQYF
>TRBJ2-2|TRBD1|many|TRBV2
TGTGCCAGCAGTGGGTCGGGACAGAGGAACACCGGGGAGCTGTTTTTT
CASSGSGQRNTGELFF
>TRBJ2-5|TRBD2|many|TRBV27
TGTGCCAGCAGTCGGACTAGCGGGGGGGCCGGGGAGACCCAGTACTTC
CASSRTSGGAGETQYF
>TRBJ2-1|NA|NA|TRBV23-1
TGCGCCAGCAGTCGTCGGACAGTTGGTGGGCACAATGAGCAGTTCTTC
CASSRRTVGGHNEQFF
>TRBJ2-5|NA|many|TRBV7-2
TGTGCCAGCAGCCGCCCATGGGAGACCCAGTACTTC
CASSRPWETQYF
>TRBJ2-1|TRBD2|many|TRBV7-2
TGTGCCAGCAGCTTAGGTGGAGCGGGGGTTGAGCAGTTCTTC
CASSLGGAGVEQFF
>TRBJ2-3|NA|many|TRBV7-2
TGTGCCAGCAGCTTAGGAGGGGGGGCTGAGGATACGCAGTATTTT
CASSLGGGAEDTQYF
>TRBJ1-1|TRBD1|few|TRBV2
TGTGCCAGCAGTGAAGGGCCAGGGGGCGCGGGGTTCACTGAAGCTTTCTTT
CASSEGPGGAGFTEAFF
>TRBJ2-3|NA|few|TRBV2
TGTGCCAGCAGGGAAGTTGACAAGCATCCCCCAGATACGCAGTATTTT
CASREVDKHPPDTQYF
>TRBJ1-6|TRBD1|NA|TRBV2
TGTGCCAGCAGTGAGTGGACAGGGGAGAATTCACCCCTCCACTTT
CASSEWTGENSPLHF
>TRBJ2-3|NA|NA|TRBV18
TGTGCCAGCTCCCCGAACCCCCCGAGGTACACAGATACGCAGTATTTT
CASSPNPPRYTDTQYF
>TRBJ1-4|NA|many|TRBV7-8
TGTGCCAGCAGCTTAGGGTTGGGGGAAGCGTCGTCTAATGAAAAACTGTTTTTT
CASSLGLGEASSNEKLFF
>TRBJ1-1|NA|many|TRBV7-8
TGTGCCAGCAGCTTAGCGCAGAGAACCACTGAAGCTTTCTTT
CASSLAQRTTEAFF
>TRBJ2-5|TRBD2|NA|TRBV12-5
TGTGCTAGTGGTCCCGGACTAGCGGGGTGGTCAGAGACCCAGTACTTC
CASGPGLAGWSETQYF
>TRBJ2-3|NA|many|TRBV7-2
TGTGCCAGCAGCTTAGTCCAGGGGAGGTCATCAGATACGCAGTATTTT
CASSLVQGRSSDTQYF
>TRBJ1-2|NA|many|TRBV20-1
TGCAGTGCTAGAGATCCCCCGGGCACTAACTATGGCTACACCTTC
CSARDPPGTNYGYTF